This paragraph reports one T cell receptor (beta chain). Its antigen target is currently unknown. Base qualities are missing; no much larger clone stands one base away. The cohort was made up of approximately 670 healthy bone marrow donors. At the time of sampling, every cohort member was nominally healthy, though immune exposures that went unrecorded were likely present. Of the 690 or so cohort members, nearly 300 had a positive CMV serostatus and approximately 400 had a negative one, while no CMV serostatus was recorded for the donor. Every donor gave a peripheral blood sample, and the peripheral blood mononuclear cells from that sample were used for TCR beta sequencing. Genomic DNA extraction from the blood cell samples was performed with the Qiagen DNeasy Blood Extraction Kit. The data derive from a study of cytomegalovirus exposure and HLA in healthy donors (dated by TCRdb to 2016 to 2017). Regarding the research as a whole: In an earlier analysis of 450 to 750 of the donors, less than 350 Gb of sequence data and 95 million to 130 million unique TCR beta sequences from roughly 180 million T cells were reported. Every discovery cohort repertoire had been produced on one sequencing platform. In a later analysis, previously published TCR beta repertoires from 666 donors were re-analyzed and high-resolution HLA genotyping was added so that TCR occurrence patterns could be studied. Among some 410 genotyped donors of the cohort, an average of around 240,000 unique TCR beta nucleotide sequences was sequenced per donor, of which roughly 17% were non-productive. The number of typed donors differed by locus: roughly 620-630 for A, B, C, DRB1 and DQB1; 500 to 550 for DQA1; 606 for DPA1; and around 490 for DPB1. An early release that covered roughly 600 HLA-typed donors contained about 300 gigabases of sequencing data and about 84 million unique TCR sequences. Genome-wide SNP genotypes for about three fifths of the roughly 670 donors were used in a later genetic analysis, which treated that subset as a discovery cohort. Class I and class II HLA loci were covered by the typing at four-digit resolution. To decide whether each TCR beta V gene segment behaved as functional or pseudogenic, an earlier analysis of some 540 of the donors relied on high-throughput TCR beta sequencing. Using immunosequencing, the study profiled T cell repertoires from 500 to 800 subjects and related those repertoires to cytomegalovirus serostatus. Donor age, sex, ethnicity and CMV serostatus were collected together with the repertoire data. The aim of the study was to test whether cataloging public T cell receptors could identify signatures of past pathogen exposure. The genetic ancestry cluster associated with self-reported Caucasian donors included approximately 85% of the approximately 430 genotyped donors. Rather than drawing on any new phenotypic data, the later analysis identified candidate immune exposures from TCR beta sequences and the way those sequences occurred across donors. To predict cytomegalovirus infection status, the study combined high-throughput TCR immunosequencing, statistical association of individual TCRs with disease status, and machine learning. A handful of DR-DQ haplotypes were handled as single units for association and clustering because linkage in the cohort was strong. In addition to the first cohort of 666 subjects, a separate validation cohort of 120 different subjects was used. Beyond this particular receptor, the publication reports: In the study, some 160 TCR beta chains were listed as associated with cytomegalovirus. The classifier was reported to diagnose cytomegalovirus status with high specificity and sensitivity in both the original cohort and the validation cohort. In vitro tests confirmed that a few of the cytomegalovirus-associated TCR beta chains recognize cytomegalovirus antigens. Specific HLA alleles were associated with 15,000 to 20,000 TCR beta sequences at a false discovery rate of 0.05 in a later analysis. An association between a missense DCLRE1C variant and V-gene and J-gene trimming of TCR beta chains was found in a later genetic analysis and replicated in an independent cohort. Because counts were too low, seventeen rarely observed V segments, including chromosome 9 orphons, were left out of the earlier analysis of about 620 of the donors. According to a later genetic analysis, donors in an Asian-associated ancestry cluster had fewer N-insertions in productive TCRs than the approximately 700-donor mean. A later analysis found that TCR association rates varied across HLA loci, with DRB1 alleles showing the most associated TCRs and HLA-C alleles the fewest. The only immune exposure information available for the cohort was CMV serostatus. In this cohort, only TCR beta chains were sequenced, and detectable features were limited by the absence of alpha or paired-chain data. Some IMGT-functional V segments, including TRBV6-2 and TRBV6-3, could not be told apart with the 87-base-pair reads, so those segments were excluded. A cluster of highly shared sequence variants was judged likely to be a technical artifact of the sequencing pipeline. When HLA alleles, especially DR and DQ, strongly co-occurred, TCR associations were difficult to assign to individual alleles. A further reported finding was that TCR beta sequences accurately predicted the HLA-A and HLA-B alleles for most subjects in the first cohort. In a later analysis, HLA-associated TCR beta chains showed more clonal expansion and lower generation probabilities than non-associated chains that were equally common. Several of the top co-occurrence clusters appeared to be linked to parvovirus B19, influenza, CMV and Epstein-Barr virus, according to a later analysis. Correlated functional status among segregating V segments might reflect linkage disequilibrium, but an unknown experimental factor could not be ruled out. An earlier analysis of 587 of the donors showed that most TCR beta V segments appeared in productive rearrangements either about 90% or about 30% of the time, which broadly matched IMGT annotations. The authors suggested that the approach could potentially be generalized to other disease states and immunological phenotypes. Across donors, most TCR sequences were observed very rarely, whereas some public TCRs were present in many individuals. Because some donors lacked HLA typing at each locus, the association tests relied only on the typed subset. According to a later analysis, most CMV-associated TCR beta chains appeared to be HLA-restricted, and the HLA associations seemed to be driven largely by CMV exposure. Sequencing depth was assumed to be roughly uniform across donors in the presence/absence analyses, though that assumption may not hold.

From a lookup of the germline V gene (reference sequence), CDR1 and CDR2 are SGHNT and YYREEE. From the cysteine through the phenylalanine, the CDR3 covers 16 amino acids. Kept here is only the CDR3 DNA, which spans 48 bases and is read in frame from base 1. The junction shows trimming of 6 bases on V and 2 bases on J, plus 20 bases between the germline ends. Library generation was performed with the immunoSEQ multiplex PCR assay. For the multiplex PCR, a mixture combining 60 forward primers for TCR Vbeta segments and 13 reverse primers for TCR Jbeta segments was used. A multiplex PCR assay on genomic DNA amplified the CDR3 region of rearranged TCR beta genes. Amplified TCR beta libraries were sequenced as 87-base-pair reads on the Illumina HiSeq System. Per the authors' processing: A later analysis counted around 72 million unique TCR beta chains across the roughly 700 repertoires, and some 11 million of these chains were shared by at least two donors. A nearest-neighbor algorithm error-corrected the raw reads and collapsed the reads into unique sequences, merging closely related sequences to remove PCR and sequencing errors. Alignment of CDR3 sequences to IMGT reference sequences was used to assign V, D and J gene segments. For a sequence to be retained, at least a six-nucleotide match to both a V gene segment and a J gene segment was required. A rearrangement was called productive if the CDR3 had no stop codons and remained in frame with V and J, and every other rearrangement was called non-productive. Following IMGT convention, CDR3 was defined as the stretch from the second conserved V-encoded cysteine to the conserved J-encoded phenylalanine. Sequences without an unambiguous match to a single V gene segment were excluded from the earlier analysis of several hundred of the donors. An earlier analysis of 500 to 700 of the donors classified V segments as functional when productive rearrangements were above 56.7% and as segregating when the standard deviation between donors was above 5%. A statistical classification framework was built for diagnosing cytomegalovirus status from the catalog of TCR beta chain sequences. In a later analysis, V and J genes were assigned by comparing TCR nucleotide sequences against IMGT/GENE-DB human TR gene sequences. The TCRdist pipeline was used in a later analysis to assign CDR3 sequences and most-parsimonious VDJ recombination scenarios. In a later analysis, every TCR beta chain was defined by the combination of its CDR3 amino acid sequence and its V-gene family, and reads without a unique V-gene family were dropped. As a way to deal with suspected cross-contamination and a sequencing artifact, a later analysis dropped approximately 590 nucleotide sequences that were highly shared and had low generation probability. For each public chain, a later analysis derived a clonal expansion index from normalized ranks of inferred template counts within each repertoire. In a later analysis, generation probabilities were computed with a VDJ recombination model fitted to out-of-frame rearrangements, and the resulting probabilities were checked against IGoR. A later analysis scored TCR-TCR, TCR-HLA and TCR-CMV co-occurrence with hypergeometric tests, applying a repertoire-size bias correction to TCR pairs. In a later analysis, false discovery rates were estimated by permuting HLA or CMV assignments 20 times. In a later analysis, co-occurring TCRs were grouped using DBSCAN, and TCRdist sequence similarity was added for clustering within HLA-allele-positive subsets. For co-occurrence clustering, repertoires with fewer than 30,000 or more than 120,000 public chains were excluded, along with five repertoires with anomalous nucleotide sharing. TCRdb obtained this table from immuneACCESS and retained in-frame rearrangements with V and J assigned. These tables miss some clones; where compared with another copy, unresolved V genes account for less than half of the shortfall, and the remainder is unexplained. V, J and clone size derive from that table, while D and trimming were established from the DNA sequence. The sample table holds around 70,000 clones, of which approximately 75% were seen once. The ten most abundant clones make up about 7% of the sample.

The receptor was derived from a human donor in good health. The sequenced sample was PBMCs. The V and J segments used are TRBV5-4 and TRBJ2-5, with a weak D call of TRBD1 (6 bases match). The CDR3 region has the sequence CASTPLGASPQETQYF. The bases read TGTGCCAGCACACCTCTGGGGGCCAGCCCTCAAGAGACCCAGTACTTC.